Listed below are T cell receptor beta chains from one sample, sequenced in a study of resident and recirculating memory T cells in vitiligo. Assay used: immunoSEQ multiplex PCR; TCRdb lists only in-frame clones, some missing. Here the sample spans 75,000 to 85,000 clones, about 92% being singletons. The sequenced sample consisted of blood. These receptors were collected from a male donor with vitiligo. The CDR3 runs from the conserved cysteine through the conserved F or W. D genes are given only for firm matches. Not all rows give a size; the values are once, few, many and, for expanded clones, a class.

NA,TRBD1,TRBJ1-4,TRBV7-9,TGTGCCAGCAGCTTAGTTCCCGACAGGGGGACTGAAAAACTGTTTTTT,CASSLVPDRGTEKLFF
NA,NA,TRBJ2-1,TRBV6-5,TGTGCCAGCAGGCCGACTGGCTACCGCGACAATGAGCAGTTCTTC,CASRPTGYRDNEQFF
NA,TRBD1,TRBJ1-3,TRBV9,TGTGCCAGCAGCCTAAAACAGGGGACAGGAAACACCATATATTTT,CASSLKQGTGNTIYF
few,TRBD1,TRBJ2-6,TRBV30,TGTGCCTGGAGTGACGGACAGGGAGGTGCCGGGGCCAACGTCCTGACTTTC,CAWSDGQGGAGANVLTF
NA,NA,TRBJ1-5,TRBV5-6,TGTGCCAGCAGCGAAGCTCTGCGGGGAGTTGACCAGCCCCAGCATTTT,CASSEALRGVDQPQHF
NA,NA,TRBJ2-7,TRBV14,TGTGCCAGCAGCCAAGCAATAGTCCAGCAGTACTTC,CASSQAIVQQYF
few,NA,TRBJ1-2,TRBV11-3,TGTGCCAGCAGGCGTAGGAACCAGGGAGGTGGCTACACCTTC,CASRRRNQGGGYTF
NA,TRBD2,TRBJ2-3,TRBV6-5,TGTGCCAGCAGGGGGCAGCGGGAGGGGTATTTT,CASRGQREGYF
NA,NA,TRBJ2-7,TRBV5-4,TGTGCCAGCAGCTTGGATCGGTGGCGGGATAAGGGTTCGGGGGCCTACGAGCAGTACTTC,CASSLDRWRDKGSGAYEQYF
NA,TRBD2,TRBJ2-2,TRBV10-3,TGTGCCACCGGGGGGGGTATTGCAAACACCGGGGAGCTGTTTTTT,CATGGGIANTGELFF
once,NA,TRBJ1-2,TRBV9,TGTGCCAGCAGCGGCAACCCACGGACAGTTTCTAACTATGGCTACACCTTC,CASSGNPRTVSNYGYTF
NA,NA,TRBJ1-2,TRBV4-1,TGCGCCAGCAGCCGTAACAGGGTTTCTCCTGGCTACACCTTC,CASSRNRVSPGYTF
NA,NA,TRBJ2-7,TRBV6-5,TGTGCCAGCACCAGAACCGCCGCCTACGAGCAGTACTTC,CASTRTAAYEQYF
NA,NA,TRBJ2-5,TRBV11-3,TGTGCCAGCAGCTCTCGTACAGACCAAGAGACCCAGTACTTC,CASSSRTDQETQYF
NA,TRBD2,TRBJ2-7,TRBV15,TGTGCCACCAGCAGAGATGCGGCGGGAGTCCGGGAGCAGTACTTC,CATSRDAAGVREQYF
NA,TRBD2,TRBJ2-3,TRBV4-1,TGCGCCAGCAGCCAATCCCGAAGGGTAGCGGGAGCGGGTACGCAGTATTTT,CASSQSRRVAGAGTQYF
NA,TRBD1,TRBJ2-1,TRBV4-2,TGTGCCAGCACCCCCACAGGGGGCTTCTACAATGAGCAGTTCTTC,CASTPTGGFYNEQFF